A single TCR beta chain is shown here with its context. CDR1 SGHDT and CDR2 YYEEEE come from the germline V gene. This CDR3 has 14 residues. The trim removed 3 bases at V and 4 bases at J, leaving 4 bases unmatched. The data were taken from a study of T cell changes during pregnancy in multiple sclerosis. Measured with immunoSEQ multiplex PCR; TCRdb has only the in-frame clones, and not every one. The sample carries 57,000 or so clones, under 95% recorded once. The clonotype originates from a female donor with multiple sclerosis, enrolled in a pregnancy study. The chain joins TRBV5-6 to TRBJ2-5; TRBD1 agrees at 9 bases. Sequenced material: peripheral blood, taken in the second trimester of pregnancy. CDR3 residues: CASSSPTGGETQYF. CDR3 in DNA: TGTGCCAGCAGCTCACCGACAGGGGGAGAGACCCAGTACTTC.